This TCR beta chain was sequenced for a study of post-analysis software for immune sequencing data. As for the study in general: As for disease course, relapsing-remitting, secondary progressive and progressive-relapsing multiple sclerosis were all included. Study outcomes and limitations: The authors found that F measure strongly co-clustered same-batch samples. TRBV5-6, TRBV5-1 and TRBV20-1 belonged to a set of roughly five TRBV segments that were more frequent in patients than controls.

The authors incorporated unique molecular identifiers into the TCR beta cDNA libraries. The T cell input of about 0.95 to 11 million gave about 500,000 cDNA molecules. One entry per CDR3 protein, called by TCRdb with MiXCR from the PCR reads. The sample contains some 690,000 distinct CDR3 sequences, about 32% of which appear only once. This clonotype occurred many times. Its antigen is not known. This CDR3 contains 14 residues. Germline V CDR1 and CDR2: LGHNT, FRNRAP. Trimming removed 4 bases from V and 2 bases from J; junction bases left unmatched: 2. The chain has TRBV12-5 and TRBJ2-5; 9 nucleotides line up with TRBD1. What was sequenced was blood. This clonotype was sampled from a girl between 5 and 17 years old with multiple sclerosis. CDR3 sequence (DNA): TGTGCTAGTGGTTCCGGGACAGGGCAAGAGACCCAGTACTTC. This gives the protein CASGSGTGQETQYF.